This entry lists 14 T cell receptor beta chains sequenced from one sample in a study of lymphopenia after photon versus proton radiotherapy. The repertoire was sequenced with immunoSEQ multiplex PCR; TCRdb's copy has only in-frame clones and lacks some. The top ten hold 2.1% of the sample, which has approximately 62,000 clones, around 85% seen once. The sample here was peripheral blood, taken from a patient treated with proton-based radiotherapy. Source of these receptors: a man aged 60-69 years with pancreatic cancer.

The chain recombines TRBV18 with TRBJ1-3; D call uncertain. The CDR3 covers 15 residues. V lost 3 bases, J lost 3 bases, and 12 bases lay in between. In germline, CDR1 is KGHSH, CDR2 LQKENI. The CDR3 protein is CASSPEVWVGNTIYF. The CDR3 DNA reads TGTGCCAGCTCACCGGAGGTTTGGGTTGGAAACACCATATATTTT.

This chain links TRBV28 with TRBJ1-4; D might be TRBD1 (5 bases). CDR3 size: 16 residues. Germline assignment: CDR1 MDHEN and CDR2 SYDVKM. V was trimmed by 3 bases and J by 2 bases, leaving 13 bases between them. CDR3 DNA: TGTGCCAGCAGTTTCATAACAGGCGGGACTAATGAAAAACTGTTTTTT. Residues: CASSFITGGTNEKLFF.

CDR3 nucleotides: TGTGCCAGCAGCTCCCTAGCGGGAGGGCCTAGACACAATGAGCAGTTCTTC. Translated, it gives CASSSLAGGPRHNEQFF. The V gene is TRBV11-2, the J gene TRBJ2-1; 12 positions match TRBD2. The CDR3 has 17 residues. V lost 4 bases, J lost 5 bases, and 9 bases stayed unmatched. Germline CDR1 reads SGHAT; CDR2 reads FQNNGV.

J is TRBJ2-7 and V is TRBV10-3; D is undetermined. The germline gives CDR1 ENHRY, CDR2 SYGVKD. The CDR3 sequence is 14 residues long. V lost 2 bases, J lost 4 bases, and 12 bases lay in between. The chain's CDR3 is CAISEPPDGYEQYF. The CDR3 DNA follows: TGTGCCATCAGTGAGCCTCCGGACGGTTACGAGCAGTACTTC.

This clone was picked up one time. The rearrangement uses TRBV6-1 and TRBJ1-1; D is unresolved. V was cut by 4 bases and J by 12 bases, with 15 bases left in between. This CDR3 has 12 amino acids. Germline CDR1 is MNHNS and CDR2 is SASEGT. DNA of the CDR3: TGTGCCAGCAGTGTTTGGCAAGGGCTAACTTTCTTT. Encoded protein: CASSVWQGLTFF.

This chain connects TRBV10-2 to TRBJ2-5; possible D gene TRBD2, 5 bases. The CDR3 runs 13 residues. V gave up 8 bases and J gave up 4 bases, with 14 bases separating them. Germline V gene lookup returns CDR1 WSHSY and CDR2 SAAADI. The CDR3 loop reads CASSWTRGETQYF. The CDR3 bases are TGCGCCAGCTCCTGGACTCGAGGAGAGACCCAGTACTTC.

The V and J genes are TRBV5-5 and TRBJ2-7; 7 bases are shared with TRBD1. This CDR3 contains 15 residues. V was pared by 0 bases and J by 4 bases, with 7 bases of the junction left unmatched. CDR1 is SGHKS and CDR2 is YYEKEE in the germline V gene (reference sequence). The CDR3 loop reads CASSLVGTDKYEQYF. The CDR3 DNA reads TGTGCCAGCAGCTTGGTAGGGACAGATAAGTACGAGCAGTACTTC. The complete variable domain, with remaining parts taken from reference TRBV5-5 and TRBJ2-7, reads DAGVTQSPTHLIKTRGQQVTLRCSPISGHKSVSWYQQVLGQGPQFIFQYYEKEERGRGNFPDRFSARQFPNYSSELNVNALLLGDSALYLCASSLVGTDKYEQYFGPGTRLTVT.

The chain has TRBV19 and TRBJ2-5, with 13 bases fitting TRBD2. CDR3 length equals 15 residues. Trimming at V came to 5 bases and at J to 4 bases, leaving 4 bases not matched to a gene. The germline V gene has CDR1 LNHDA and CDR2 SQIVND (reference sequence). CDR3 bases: TGTGCCAGTAGTTTTGGACTAGCGGGAGCAGAGACCCAGTACTTC. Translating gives CASSFGLAGAETQYF.

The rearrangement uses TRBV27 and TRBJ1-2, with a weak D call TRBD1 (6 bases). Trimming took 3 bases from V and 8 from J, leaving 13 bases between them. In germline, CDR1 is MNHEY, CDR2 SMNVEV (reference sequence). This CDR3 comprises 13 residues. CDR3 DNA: TGTGCCAGCAGTTTGACGGGGGCGGAGGGCTACACCTTC. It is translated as CASSLTGAEGYTF.

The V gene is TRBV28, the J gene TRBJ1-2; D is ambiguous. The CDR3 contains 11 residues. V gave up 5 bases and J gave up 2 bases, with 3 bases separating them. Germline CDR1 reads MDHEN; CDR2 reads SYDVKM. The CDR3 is CASSINYGYTF. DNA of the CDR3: TGTGCCAGCAGTATAAACTATGGCTACACCTTC.

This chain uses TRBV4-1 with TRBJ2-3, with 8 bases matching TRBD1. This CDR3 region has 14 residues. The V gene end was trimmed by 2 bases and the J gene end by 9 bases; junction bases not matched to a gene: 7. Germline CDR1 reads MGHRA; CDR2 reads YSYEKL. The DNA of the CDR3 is TGCGCCAGCAGCCAAACGCCGCAGGGGGCGACGCAGTATTTT. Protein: CASSQTPQGATQYF.

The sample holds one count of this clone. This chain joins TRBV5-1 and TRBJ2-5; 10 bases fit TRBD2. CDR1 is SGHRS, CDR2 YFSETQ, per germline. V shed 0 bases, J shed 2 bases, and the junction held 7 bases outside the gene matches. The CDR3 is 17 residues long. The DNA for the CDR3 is TGCGCCAGCAGCTTGGGGGGCAGCGGGAGGGCTCAAGAGACCCAGTACTTC. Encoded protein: CASSLGGSGRAQETQYF.

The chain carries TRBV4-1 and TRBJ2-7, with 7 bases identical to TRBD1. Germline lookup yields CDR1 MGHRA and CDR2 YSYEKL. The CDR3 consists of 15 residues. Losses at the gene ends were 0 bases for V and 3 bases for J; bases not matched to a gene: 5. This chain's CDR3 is CASSQEGTDYYEQYF. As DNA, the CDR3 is TGCGCCAGCAGCCAAGAAGGGACAGATTACTACGAGCAGTACTTC.

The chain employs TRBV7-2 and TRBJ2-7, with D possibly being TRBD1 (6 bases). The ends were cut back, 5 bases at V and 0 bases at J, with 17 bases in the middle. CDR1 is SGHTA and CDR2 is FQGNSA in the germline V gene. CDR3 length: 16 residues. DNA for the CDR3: TGTGCCAGCAGCCTCGGTCCGGCGGACAGCTCCTACGAGCAGTACTTC. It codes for CASSLGPADSSYEQYF.